This T cell receptor beta chain was obtained from a study of T-cell memory formation after mild COVID-19. General study results and limits: Shrinking CD4+ clones were chiefly CM and EM; CD8+ ones were chiefly EMRA.

V lost 5 bases and J lost 6, with 10 bases in between. The germline gives CDR1 MDHEN, CDR2 SYDVKM. The CDR3 is 12 amino acids. TCRdb called the 5' RACE reads again in MiXCR, with one record for every CDR3 protein. Here the sample spans about 350,000 distinct CDR3 sequences, roughly 15% being singletons. This clonotype has only a few counts. Its antigen is undetermined. The chain has TRBV28 and TRBJ2-5; no definite D call. The sample consisted of PBMCs or a T cell subset sorted from them (not recorded which). The TCR was taken from a man in his late teens or twenties who had mild COVID-19 (a few samples of this study predate the infection). Cell type and time point are not known. CDR3 in DNA: TGTGCCAGCAGTCCCACCTCCCAGACCCAGTACTTC. Its protein is CASSPTSQTQYF.